This T cell receptor (beta chain) originates from a study of T cell responses to AZD1222 COVID-19 vaccine (dated by TCRdb to 2020 to 2023). The study in broad terms: AZD1222 recipients given second doses at about 4 weeks or at about 12 weeks were pooled, since spike-specific TCR depth and breadth were not found to differ between the two schedules. TCR sequencing covered 230 to 250 trial participants: 207 given two doses of AZD1222 and 26 given two doses of MenACWY control vaccine. Trial participants were enrolled by age into subgroups of 18-55, 56-69 and 70-plus years, and roughly 150, 30 and 60 TCR-sequenced participants, respectively, were included in these subgroups. Here is what the overall study found, with its caveats: Participants were mostly white British and included more females than males, and it was suggested by the authors that clonal diversity may have been underestimated. After two AZD1222 doses, both the breadth and the depth of spike-specific TCRs were significantly higher than at day 0 and than in MenACWY recipients. In the small 56-69-year group, the increase in depth fell short of significance, most likely because of low power. The vaccine-associated CD4 TCRs covered the entire spike protein, and the dominant responses fell in regions 160-218 and 743-854. Because no day 14 peak-response samples were available, repertoires were characterized only after the peak T cell response. Nearly half of unique spike-specific TCRs reportedly recognized epitopes outside regions mutated in the B.1.351 and B.1.1.7 variants. Conclusions about previously exposed vaccinees are limited because only a handful of AZD1222 recipients were SARS-CoV-2 seropositive at baseline.

From the cysteine up to the phenylalanine, the CDR3 has a length of 14 residues. Of all the DNA, just the CDR3 is kept, 42 bases in frame from base 1. Taken from the germline V gene, the CDR1 and CDR2 loops are MNHEY and SVGEGT. The V end loses 6 bases and the J end loses 4 bases, and a stretch of 12 bases separates them. As concerns this clone: Its antigen remains unidentified. Base qualities are missing; no much larger clone stands one base away.

The time point label, as the study defines it: baseline before first vaccination. Vaccinee samples were obtained from the UK trials COV001 and COV002, which included a single-blind randomized controlled phase 2/3 trial of AZD1222 (ChAdOx1 nCoV-19) in healthy adults. For TCRbeta chain sequencing, PBMC samples were collected from trial participants at day 0 and at day 28 after the second dose. The CDR3 regions of human TCRbeta chains were analyzed by immunosequencing. The authors' pipeline ran thus. Repertoire TCRs were checked for matches against a reference library of SARS-CoV-2-specific TCRs that had been generated using the MIRA antigen-specificity platform. Breadth was defined as the fraction of unique TCRs that were SARS-CoV-2-associated. Depth was defined as the fraction of total T cells that were SARS-CoV-2-associated. Using the MIRA data, each spike-specific TCR was assigned both to the spike region to which the TCR was reactive and to a CD4 or CD8 class. Log10-transformed breadth and depth values were compared by one-way ANOVA with Sidak's multiple comparisons tests. TCRdb took over this immuneACCESS table, retaining in-frame rearrangements with V and J assigned. Such tables are incomplete; in checked studies, under half of the missing clones stem from an unresolved V gene, and the remainder is unexplained. The DNA was the basis for D and trimming; V, J and clone size are from that table. In this sample the table shows just under 95,000 clones, more than 70% of which occur a single time. The ten biggest clones cover less than 15% of the sample.

This clonotype was sampled from an adult in good health. The rearrangement joined TRBV6-2 or TRBV6-3 to TRBJ1-4; a tentative D call is TRBD1 (5 bases match). This specimen was peripheral blood, taken on day 0 of AZD1222 vaccination. The nucleotide sequence reads TGTGCCAGCAGCCGAGACAGACTTAATGAAAAACTGTTTTTT. Its translation reads: CASSRDRLNEKLFF.